The 15 T cell receptor beta chains presented below share a single source sample, sequenced in a study of T cell responses to AZD1222 COVID-19 vaccine. Generated by immunoSEQ multiplex PCR, the TCRdb table keeps only in-frame clones and is missing some. The sample lists around 200,000 clones, about 91% occurring once. The sample in question was peripheral blood, obtained on day 0 of AZD1222 vaccination. The origin of the receptors is an adult in good health.

The chain recombines TRBV24-1 with TRBJ1-2, with D possibly being TRBD1 (5 bases). Germline V gene sequence: CDR1 KGHDR, CDR2 SFDVKD. This CDR3 region has 16 residues. Deletions cut 7 bases from V and 0 bases from J, with 17 bases between. The CDR3 here is CATSWGDRASNYGYTF. As DNA, the CDR3 is TGTGCCACCAGCTGGGGGGACCGGGCCTCTAACTATGGCTACACCTTC.

V gene TRBV7-9 combines with J gene TRBJ1-1; 7 bases agree with TRBD1. Germline V gene sequence: CDR1 SEHNR, CDR2 FQNEAQ (reference sequence). The CDR3 extends over 16 amino acids. V shed 2 bases, J shed 2 bases, and the junction held 8 bases outside the gene matches. This CDR3 reads CASSLLVPGGNTEAFF. CDR3 coding DNA: TGTGCCAGCAGCTTATTGGTTCCAGGGGGTAACACTGAAGCTTTCTTT.

The chain carries TRBV7-8 and TRBJ2-3; 7 nucleotides align to TRBD2. CDR3 length equals 14 residues. Per the germline V gene, CDR1 is SGHVS and CDR2 is FQNEAQ. J lost 4 bases, V lost 5 bases, and 6 bases had no gene match. The CDR3 sequence is CASSARDYPDTQYF. CDR3 coding DNA: TGTGCCAGCAGCGCGCGGGACTACCCAGATACGCAGTATTTT.

Remarks on this clone: The germline gene is not matched at one end of the junction; a read error may be the cause. The rearrangement links TRBV7-7 to TRBJ1-2; D possibly corresponds to TRBD1 (5 bases). Germline loops: CDR1 SSHAT, CDR2 FNYEAQ (reference sequence). CDR3 length: 15 amino acids. Written as DNA, the CDR3 is TGTGCTAGCAGCTTAGTCATCGCAGGGTCGGAAGGCTACACCTTC. It yields the protein CASSLVIAGSEGYTF.

J is TRBJ1-1 and V is TRBV7-2; D call uncertain. Germline lookup yields CDR1 SGHTA and CDR2 FQGNSA. This CDR3 has 14 amino acids. Trimming stripped 5 bases from V and 4 bases from J, with 14 bases between. The CDR3 is CASSPAVGITEAFF. DNA of the CDR3: TGTGCCAGCAGCCCCGCTGTGGGAATCACTGAAGCTTTCTTT.

The chain recombines TRBV27 with TRBJ2-7; 15 bases match TRBD2. The CDR3 is 19 amino acids. Germline-derived CDR1 and CDR2 are MNHEY and SMNVEV (reference sequence). Trimming cost V 3 bases and J 2 bases; bases outside gene matches: 11. DNA for the CDR3: TGTGCCAGCAGTTTTCGGGCCGGGACTAGCGGGAGGACAACCTACGAGCAGTACTTC. Its protein is CASSFRAGTSGRTTYEQYF.

As regards this clone: Mismatch with germline at one junction end may stem from a read error. The chain has TRBV4-3 and TRBJ1-2; 9 positions agree with TRBD1. Germline CDR1 reads LGHNA; CDR2 reads YSLEER. CDR3 length equals 18 residues. The CDR3 is CASSQEAQGAITNFGYTF. CDR3 DNA sequence: TGCGCCAGCAGCCAAGAGGCACAGGGGGCCATTACTAACTTTGGCTACACCTTC.

Comment on this clone: Other DNA sequences in the same sample also yield this CDR3. The chain employs TRBV4-1 and TRBJ1-3, with 7 bases matching TRBD1. V trimming: 4 bases; J trimming: 2 bases; junction bases outside the gene matches: 2. This CDR3 region has 14 residues. Germline CDR1 and CDR2: MGHRA and YSYEKL. CDR3 nucleotides: TGCGCCAGCAGCCCTCAGGGGGCTGGAAACACCATATATTTT. Its protein is CASSPQGAGNTIYF.

With regard to this clone: The same CDR3 is also encoded by other DNA sequences in this sample. V gene TRBV9 combines with J gene TRBJ1-1; 8 bases map to TRBD1. The CDR3 consists of 14 residues. V trimming: 2 bases; J trimming: 4 bases; junction bases outside the gene matches: 4. From germline, CDR1 is SGDLS and CDR2 YYNGEE. The CDR3, as DNA: TGTGCCAGCAGCGTCGGACAGGGAGGCACTGAAGCTTTCTTT. Encoded protein: CASSVGQGGTEAFF.

The J gene is TRBJ2-2, the V gene TRBV7-3; the D gene is possibly TRBD1 (6 bases). Trimming took 5 bases from V and 7 from J, leaving 17 bases between them. CDR1 is SGHTA and CDR2 is FQGTGA in the germline V gene. The CDR3 is 15 amino acids. The CDR3 sequence: CASSPDRSLGGELFF. In nucleotides, the CDR3 is TGTGCCAGCAGCCCCGACAGGAGCTTGGGCGGGGAGCTGTTTTTT.

The chain links TRBV6-5 to TRBJ1-4; weak D call: TRBD1 (6 bases). The length of the CDR3 is 14 residues. In germline, CDR1 is MNHEY, CDR2 SVGAGI. Trimming stripped 5 bases from V and 8 bases from J, with 15 bases between. In nucleotides, the CDR3 is TGTGCCAGCAGTCCGGACAGTAGACGAGAAAAACTGTTTTTT. Translation gives CASSPDSRREKLFF.

The V gene is TRBV19, the J gene TRBJ1-2, with TRBD1 as a possible D gene (6 bases). Germline V gene sequence: CDR1 LNHDA, CDR2 SQIVND (reference sequence). V was shortened by 6 bases and J by 2 bases, with 7 bases between the two germline ends. The CDR3 is 12 residues long. The CDR3 protein is CASRGGNYGYTF. In nucleotides, the CDR3 is TGTGCCAGTAGAGGGGGAAACTATGGCTACACCTTC.

J is TRBJ1-1 and V is TRBV5-5; TRBD1 matches 7 bases. V shed 2 bases, J shed 4 bases, and the junction held 2 bases outside the gene matches. Germline V gene sequence: CDR1 SGHKS, CDR2 YYEKEE (reference sequence). CDR3 length: 13 amino acids. CDR3 protein: CASSFQGGTEAFF. CDR3 nucleotides: TGTGCCAGCAGCTTCCAGGGGGGCACTGAAGCTTTCTTT.

This chain links TRBV6-5 with TRBJ1-6, with 8 bases identical to TRBD1. CDR3 length: 13 amino acids. CDR1 and CDR2 (germline): MNHEY, SVGAGI. Trimming took 6 bases from V and 10 from J; bases not matched to a gene: 5. CDR3 residues: CASRYRGRSPLHF. The CDR3 coding sequence is TGTGCCAGCAGGTACAGGGGGAGGTCACCCCTCCACTTT.

This chain uses TRBV18 with TRBJ2-7, with D perhaps matching TRBD1 or TRBD2 (5 bases each). Germline values: CDR1 KGHSH, CDR2 LQKENI. V was clipped by 3 bases and J by 1 base, with 13 bases between them. The CDR3 consists of 15 residues. CDR3 sequence: CASSPFRDESYEQYF. CDR3 DNA: TGTGCCAGCTCACCGTTCCGGGACGAATCCTACGAGCAGTACTTC.